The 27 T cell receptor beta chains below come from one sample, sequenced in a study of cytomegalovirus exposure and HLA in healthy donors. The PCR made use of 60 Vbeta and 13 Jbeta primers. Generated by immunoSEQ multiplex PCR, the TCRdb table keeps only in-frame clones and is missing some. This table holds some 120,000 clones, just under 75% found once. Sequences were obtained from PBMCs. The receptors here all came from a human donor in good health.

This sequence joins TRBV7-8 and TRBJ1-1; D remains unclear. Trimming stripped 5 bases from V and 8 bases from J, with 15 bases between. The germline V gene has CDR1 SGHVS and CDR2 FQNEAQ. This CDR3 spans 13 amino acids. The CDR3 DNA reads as TGTGCCAGCAGCCGTAACACAGAAAGCGAAGCTTTCTTT. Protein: CASSRNTESEAFF.

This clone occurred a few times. CDR3 residues: CSVDHQLGRNTEAFF. The CDR3 nucleotides are TGCAGCGTTGATCACCAGCTGGGCCGAAACACTGAAGCTTTCTTT. The genes are TRBV29-1 and TRBJ1-1; D is unresolved. The CDR3 length is 15 residues. Trimming shortened V by 3 bases and J by 2 bases, and 16 bases separated the two germline ends. Germline CDR1 SQVTM, CDR2 ANQGSEA.

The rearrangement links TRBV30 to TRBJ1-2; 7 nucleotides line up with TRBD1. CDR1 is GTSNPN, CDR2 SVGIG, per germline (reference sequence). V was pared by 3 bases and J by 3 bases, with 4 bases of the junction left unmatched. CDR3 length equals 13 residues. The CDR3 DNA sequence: TGTGCCTGGAGGGGGACAGCAGACTATGGCTACACCTTC. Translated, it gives CAWRGTADYGYTF.

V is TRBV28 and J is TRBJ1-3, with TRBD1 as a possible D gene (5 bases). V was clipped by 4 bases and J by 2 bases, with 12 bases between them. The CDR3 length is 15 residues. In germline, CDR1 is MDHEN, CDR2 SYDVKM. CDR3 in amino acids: CASSSLGGAGNTIYF. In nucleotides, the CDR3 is TGTGCCAGCAGTTCGCTGGGGGGAGCTGGAAACACCATATATTTT.

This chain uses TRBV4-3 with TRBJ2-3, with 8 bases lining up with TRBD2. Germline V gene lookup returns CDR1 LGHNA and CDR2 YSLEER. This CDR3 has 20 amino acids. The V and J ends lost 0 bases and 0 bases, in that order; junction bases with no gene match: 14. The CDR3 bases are TGCGCCAGCAGCCAAGAAACTTGGGCGGGGGGCCGAATAAGCACAGATACGCAGTATTTT. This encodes CASSQETWAGGRISTDTQYF.

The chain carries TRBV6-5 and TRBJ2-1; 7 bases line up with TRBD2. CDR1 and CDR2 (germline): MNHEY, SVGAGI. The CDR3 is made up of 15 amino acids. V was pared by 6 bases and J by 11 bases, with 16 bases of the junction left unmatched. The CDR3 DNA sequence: TGTGCCAGCAGACTCGGACTAGGAGGGCGGGGGAAGCAGTTCTTC. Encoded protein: CASRLGLGGRGKQFF.

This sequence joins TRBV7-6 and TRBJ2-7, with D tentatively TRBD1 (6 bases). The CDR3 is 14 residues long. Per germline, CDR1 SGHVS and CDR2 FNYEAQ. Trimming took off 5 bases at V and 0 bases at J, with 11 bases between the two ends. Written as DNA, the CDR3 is TGTGCCAGCAGCCCCGGGACATTCTCCTACGAGCAGTACTTC. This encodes CASSPGTFSYEQYF.

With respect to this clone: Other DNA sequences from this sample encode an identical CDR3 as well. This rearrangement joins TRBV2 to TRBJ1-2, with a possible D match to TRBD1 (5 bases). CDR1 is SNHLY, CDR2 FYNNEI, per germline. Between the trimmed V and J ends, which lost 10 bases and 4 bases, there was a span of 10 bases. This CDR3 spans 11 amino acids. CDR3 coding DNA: TGTGCCAAGGGAGGGACCTATGGCTACACCTTC. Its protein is CAKGGTYGYTF.

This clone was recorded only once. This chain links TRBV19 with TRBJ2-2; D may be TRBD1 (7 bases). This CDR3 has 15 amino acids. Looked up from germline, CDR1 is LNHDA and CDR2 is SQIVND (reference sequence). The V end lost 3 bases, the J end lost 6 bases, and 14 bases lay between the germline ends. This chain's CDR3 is CASSIQGGFSGELFF. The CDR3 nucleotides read TGTGCCAGTAGTATCCAGGGGGGATTTTCCGGGGAGCTGTTTTTT. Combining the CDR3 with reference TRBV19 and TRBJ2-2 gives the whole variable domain DGGITQSPKYLFRKEGQNVTLSCEQNLNHDAMYWYRQDPGQGLRLIYYSQIVNDFQKGDIAEGYSVSREKKESFPLTVTSAQKNPTAFYLCASSIQGGFSGELFFGEGSRLTVL.

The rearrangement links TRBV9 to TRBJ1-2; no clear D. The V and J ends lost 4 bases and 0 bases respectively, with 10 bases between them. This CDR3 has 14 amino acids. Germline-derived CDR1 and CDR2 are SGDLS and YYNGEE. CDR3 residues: CASSLLTANYGYTF. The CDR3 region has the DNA TGTGCCAGCAGCCTGTTGACTGCTAACTATGGCTACACCTTC.

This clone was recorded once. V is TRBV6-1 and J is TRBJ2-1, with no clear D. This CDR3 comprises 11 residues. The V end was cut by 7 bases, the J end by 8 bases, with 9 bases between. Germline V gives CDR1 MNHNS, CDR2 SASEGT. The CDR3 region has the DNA TGTGCCAGCACCGTAGCCTATGAGCAGTTCTTC. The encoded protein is CASTVAYEQFF.

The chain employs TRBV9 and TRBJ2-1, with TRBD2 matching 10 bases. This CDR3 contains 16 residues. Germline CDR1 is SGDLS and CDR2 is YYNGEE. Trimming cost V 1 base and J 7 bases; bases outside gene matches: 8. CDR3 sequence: CASSVLASGGPNEQFF. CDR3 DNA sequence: TGTGCCAGCAGCGTACTCGCTAGCGGGGGACCGAATGAGCAGTTCTTC.

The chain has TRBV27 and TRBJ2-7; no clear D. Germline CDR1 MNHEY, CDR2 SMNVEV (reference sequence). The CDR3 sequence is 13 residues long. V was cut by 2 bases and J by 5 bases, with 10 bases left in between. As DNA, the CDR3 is TGTGCCAGCAGTTTAAGACAAGGCCACGAGCAGTACTTC. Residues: CASSLRQGHEQYF.

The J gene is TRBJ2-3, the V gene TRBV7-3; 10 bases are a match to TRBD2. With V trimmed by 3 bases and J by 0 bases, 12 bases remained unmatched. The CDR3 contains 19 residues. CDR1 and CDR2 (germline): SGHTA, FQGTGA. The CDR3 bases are TGTGCCAGCAGCTTGGCTAGCGGGGGCCCCAGATCTAGCACAGATACGCAGTATTTT. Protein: CASSLASGGPRSSTDTQYF.

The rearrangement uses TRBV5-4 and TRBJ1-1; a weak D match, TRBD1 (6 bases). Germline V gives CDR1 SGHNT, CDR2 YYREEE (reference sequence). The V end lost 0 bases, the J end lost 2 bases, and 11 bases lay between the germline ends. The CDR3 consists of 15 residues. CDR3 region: CASSLGPTGNTEAFF. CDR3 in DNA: TGTGCCAGCAGCTTGGGCCCGACAGGTAACACTGAAGCTTTCTTT.

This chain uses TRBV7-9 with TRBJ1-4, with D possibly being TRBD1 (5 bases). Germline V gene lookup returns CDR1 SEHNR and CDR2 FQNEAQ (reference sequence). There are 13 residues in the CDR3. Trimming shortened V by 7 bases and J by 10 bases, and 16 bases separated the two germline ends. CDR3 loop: CASNERGGGKLFF. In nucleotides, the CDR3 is TGTGCCAGCAACGAGCGGGGGGGTGGAAAACTGTTTTTT.

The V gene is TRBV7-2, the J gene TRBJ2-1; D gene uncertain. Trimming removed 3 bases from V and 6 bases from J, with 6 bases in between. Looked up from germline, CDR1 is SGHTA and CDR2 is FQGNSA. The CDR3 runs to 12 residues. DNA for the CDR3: TGTGCCAGCAGCTTTTCCGGCAATGAGCAGTTCTTC. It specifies CASSFSGNEQFF. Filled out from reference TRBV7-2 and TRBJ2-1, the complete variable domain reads GAGVSQSPSNKVTEKGKDVELRCDPISGHTALYWYRQSLGQGLEFLIYFQGNSAPDKSGLPSDRFSAERTGGSVSTLTIQRTQQEDSAVYLCASSFSGNEQFFGPGTRLTVL.

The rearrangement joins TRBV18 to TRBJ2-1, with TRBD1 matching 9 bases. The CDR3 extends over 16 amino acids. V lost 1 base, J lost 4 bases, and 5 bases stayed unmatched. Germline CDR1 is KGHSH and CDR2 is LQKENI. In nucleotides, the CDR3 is TGTGCCAGCTCACCACGGCGGGACAGGGAATACAATGAGCAGTTCTTC. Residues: CASSPRRDREYNEQFF.

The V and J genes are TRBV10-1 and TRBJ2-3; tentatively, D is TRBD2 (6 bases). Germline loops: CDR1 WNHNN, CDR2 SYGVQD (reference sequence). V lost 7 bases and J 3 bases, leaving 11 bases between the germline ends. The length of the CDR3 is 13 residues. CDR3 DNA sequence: TGCGCCAGCAACTCTCGGGGGACAGATACGCAGTATTTT. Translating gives CASNSRGTDTQYF.

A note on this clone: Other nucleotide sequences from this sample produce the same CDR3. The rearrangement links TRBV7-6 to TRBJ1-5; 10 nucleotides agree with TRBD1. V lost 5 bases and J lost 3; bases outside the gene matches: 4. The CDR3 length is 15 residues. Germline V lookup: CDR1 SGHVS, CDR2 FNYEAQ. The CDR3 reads CASSPGTGVNQPQHF. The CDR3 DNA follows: TGTGCCAGCAGCCCAGGGACAGGGGTCAATCAGCCCCAGCATTTT.

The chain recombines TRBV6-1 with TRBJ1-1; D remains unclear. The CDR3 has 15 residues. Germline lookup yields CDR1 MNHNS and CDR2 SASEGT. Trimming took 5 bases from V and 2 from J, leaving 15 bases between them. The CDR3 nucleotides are TGTGCCAGCAGTACACAGAAAAAAATAAACACTGAAGCTTTCTTT. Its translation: CASSTQKKINTEAFF.

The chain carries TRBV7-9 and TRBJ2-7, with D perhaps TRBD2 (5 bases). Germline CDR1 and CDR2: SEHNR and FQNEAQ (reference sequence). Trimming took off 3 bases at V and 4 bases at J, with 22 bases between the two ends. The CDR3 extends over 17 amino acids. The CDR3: CASSFSPGIASRYEQYF. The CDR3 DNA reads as TGTGCCAGCAGCTTCTCCCCCGGGATAGCGAGTAGATACGAGCAGTACTTC.

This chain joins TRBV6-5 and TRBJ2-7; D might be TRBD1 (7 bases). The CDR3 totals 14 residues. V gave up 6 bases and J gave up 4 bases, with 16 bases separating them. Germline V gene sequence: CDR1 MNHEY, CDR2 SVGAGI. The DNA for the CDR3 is TGTGCCAGCAGCCCAGGGGGGCGTACTTACGAGCAGTACTTC. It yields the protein CASSPGGRTYEQYF.

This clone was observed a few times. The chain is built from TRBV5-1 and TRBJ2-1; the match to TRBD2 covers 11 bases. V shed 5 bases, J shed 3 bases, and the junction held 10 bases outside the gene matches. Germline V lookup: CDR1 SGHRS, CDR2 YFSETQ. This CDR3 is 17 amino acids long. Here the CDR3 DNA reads TGCGCCAGCAGTGGGCTAGCGGGAGGAGCAGGCTACAATGAGCAGTTCTTC. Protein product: CASSGLAGGAGYNEQFF.

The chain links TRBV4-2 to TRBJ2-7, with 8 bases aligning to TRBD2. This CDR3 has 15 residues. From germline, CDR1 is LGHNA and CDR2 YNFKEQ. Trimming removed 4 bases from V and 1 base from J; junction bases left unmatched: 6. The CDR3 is CASSLSTSESYEQYF. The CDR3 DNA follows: TGTGCCAGCAGCCTCTCGACTAGCGAATCCTACGAGCAGTACTTC.

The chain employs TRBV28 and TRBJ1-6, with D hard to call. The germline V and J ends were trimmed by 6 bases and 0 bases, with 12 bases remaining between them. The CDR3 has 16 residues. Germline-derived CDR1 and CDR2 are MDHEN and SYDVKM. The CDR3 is CASRGSESSYNSPLHF. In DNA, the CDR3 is TGTGCCAGCAGGGGGAGTGAGAGCTCCTATAATTCACCCCTCCACTTT. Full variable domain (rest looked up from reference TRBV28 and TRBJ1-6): DVKVTQSSRYLVKRTGEKVFLECVQDMDHENMFWYRQDPGLGLRLIYFSYDVKMKEKGDIPEGYSVSREKKERFSLILESASTNQTSMYLCASRGSESSYNSPLHFGNGTRLTVT.

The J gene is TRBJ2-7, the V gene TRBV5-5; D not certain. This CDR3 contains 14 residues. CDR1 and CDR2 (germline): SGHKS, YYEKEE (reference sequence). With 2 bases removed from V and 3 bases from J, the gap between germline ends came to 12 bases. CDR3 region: CASSLIVGNYEQYF. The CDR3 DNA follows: TGTGCCAGCAGCTTAATCGTGGGCAACTACGAGCAGTACTTC.